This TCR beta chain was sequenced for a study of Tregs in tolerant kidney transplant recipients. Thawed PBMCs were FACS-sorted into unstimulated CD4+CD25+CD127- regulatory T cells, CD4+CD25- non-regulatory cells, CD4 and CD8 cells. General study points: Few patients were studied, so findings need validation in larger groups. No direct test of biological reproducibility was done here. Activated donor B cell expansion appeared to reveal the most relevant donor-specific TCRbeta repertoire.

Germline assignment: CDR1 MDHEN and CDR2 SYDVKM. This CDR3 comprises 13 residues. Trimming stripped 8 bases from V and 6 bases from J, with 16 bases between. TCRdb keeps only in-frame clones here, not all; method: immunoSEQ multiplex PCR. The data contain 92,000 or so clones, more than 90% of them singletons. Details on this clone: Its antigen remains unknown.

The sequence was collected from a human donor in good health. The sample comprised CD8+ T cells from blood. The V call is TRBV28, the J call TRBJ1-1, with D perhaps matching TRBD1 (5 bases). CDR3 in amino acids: CASVFGGSPEAFF. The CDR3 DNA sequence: TGTGCCAGCGTCTTTGGGGGGTCGCCTGAAGCTTTCTTT.